This entry describes one TCR beta chain. Its target is unknown. The data belong to a study of shared clonotypes between healthy human individuals. For the study at large: A couple of women and three men aged 18 to 49 served as donors. Each donor had three CD4 naive, three CD4 memory, two CD8 naive and one CD8 memory plate. Regarding the study as a whole: Tissue TCR repertoires likely differ from these blood-only repertoires.

Data came from immunoSEQ multiplex PCR; TCRdb stores just in-frame clones and leaves some out. The sample includes fewer than 800,000 clones, 92% of them seen just once. Germline CDR1 MNHGY, CDR2 SAAAGT. The CDR3 contains 20 residues. Trimming shortened V by 2 bases and J by 2 bases, and 28 bases separated the two germline ends. Terminally differentiated effector memory CD45RA+ cells were excluded by CCR7 positive selection of CD45RO-negative cells. The donors, healthy adults who were HIV-negative, had experienced no recent acute infections or vaccinations. This clonotype originated in a man aged 30 to 45 in good health. The rearrangement uses TRBV6-8 and TRBJ2-7, with D perhaps TRBD1 (8 bases). Sample: naive CD8+ T cells sorted from blood. DNA of the CDR3: TGTGCCAGCAGTTACAGAGGGAGGGACAGGACGTTTAAAGGAGCCTACGAGCAGTACTTC. This translates into CASSYRGRDRTFKGAYEQYF.